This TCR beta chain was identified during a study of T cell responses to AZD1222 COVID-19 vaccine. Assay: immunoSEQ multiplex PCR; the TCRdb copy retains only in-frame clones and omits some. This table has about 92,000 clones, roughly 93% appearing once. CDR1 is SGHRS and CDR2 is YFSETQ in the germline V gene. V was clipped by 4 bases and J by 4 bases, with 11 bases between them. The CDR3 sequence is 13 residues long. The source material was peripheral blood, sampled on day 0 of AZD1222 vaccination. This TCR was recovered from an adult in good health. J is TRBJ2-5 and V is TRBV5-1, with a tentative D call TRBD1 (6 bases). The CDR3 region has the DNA TGCGCCAGCAGCCCGACAGGCCCAGAGACCCAGTACTTC. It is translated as CASSPTGPETQYF.